This T cell receptor (beta chain) comes out of a study of T cell responses to AZD1222 COVID-19 vaccine. Whole-study results and caveats: The donors showed a predominance of white British ancestry and of females, with possible underestimation of clonal diversity.

TCRdb's copy holds only in-frame clones and misses some; the assay was immunoSEQ multiplex PCR. The sample holds 100,000 to 150,000 clones, roughly 86% seen once. To note about this clone: What it binds is not known.

Timing groups of about 4 and about 12 weeks for second doses were pooled. The CDR3 contains 15 residues. Germline CDR1 reads LGHNA; CDR2 reads YNFKEQ. The ends lost 0 bases at V and 4 bases at J; junction bases unmatched: 5. The sequences come from peripheral blood, collected 28 days after the second AZD1222 dose. The rearrangement uses TRBV4-2 and TRBJ2-5; TRBD2 matches 7 bases. The sequence derives from an adult who received the AZD1222 COVID-19 vaccine. The CDR3 here is CASSQDWGGLETQYF. For the CDR3, the DNA is TGTGCCAGCAGCCAAGATTGGGGGGGACTAGAGACCCAGTACTTC.